This T cell receptor (beta chain) was sequenced during a study of shared clonotypes between healthy human individuals. Germline V lookup: CDR1 SGHAT, CDR2 FQNNGV. This CDR3 is 17 amino acids long. V was trimmed by 2 bases and J by 0 bases, leaving 11 bases between them. Here immunoSEQ multiplex PCR was the method, and the copy in TCRdb shows in-frame clones only, minus some. The sample includes roughly 500,000 clones, about four fifths of them seen just once. The source is a woman aged 35 to 49 in good health. Some clones in this sample may be carry-over from other donors' samples. The sequenced material came from PBMCs. J is TRBJ2-6 and V is TRBV11-2, with D unclear. The CDR3 DNA reads TGTGCCAGCAGCTTAAATCTACCAAGCTCTGGGGCCAACGTCCTGACTTTC. Its translation is CASSLNLPSSGANVLTF.